A selection of T cell receptor beta chains follows, all from one sample in a study of CD8+ T cells in alopecia areata. Sequencing was performed with immunoSEQ multiplex PCR; in TCRdb, only in-frame clones are kept and a portion is missing. The sample has around 140,000 clones, about 86% seen once. The sample in question was CD8+ T cells sorted from blood, obtained at week 4, from a patient treated with tofacitinib. Source of these receptors: a human donor with alopecia areata. CDR3s leave out the opening cysteine and the closing phenylalanine or tryptophan. Each record gives: V gene, J gene, CDR3 protein.

TRBV7-2,TRBJ2-1,ASSLTLAGGISSYNEQF
TRBV4-2,TRBJ2-1,ASSQVAGGYNEQF
TRBV4-2,TRBJ2-3,ASSLGEKGTDTQY
TRBV5-1,TRBJ2-7,ASSLVPSGPYEQY
TRBV29-1,TRBJ2-5,SVESSGRAGETQY
TRBV9,TRBJ2-1,ASSVYNEQF
TRBV4-1,TRBJ2-2,ASGERVDTGELF
TRBV4-1,TRBJ1-1,ASSQVILF
TRBV19,TRBJ2-3,ASSMTGTFTDTQY
TRBV7-7,TRBJ2-3,ASSFTGGDTQY
TRBV4-1,TRBJ1-2,ASSQDRGGLANYGYT
TRBV11-2,TRBJ2-2,ASSRWSAGELF
TRBV5-6,TRBJ2-7,ASSPNPGTEQY
TRBV29-1,TRBJ2-1,SVEKSGNYNEQF
TRBV4-1,TRBJ1-1,ASSPGTIAEAF
TRBV18,TRBJ2-7,ASSPGTEYEQY
TRBV29-1,TRBJ2-3,SVDDRGQDTQY
TRBV2,TRBJ1-2,ASSETENYGYT
TRBV15,TRBJ1-1,ATSVNRGLSVKAF
TRBV2,TRBJ1-2,ASSQDRGDGYT
TRBV7-6,TRBJ2-1,ASSLSYNEQF
TRBV14,TRBJ2-1,ASRASGRLNEQF
TRBV29-1,TRBJ2-7,SVEDASESSYEQY
TRBV30,TRBJ2-5,ACGQGPETQY
TRBV9,TRBJ2-1,ASSPNSEAEQF
TRBV5-6,TRBJ1-1,ASSLSTRLNTEAF
TRBV29-1,TRBJ2-1,SVESPTGLAPNEQF
TRBV4-1,TRBJ2-7,ASSQVQGLLSSYEQY
TRBV14,TRBJ1-1,ASSSRTGIGEAF
TRBV29-1,TRBJ1-1,SAGQGAKSTEAF
TRBV7-9,TRBJ1-1,ASSLGGPEAF